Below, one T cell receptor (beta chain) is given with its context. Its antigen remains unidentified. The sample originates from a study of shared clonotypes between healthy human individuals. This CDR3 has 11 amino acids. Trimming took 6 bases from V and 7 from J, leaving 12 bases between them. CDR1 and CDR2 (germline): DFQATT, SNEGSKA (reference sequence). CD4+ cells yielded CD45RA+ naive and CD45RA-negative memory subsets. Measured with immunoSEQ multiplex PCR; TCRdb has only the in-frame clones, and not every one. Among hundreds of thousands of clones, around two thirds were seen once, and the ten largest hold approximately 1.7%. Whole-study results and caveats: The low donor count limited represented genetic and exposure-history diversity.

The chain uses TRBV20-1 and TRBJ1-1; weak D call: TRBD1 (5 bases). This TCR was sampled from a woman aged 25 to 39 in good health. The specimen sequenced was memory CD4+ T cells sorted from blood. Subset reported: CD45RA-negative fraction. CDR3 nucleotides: TGCAGTGCGAGCCAGGGTTTTGAAGCTTTCTTT. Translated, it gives CSASQGFEAFF.